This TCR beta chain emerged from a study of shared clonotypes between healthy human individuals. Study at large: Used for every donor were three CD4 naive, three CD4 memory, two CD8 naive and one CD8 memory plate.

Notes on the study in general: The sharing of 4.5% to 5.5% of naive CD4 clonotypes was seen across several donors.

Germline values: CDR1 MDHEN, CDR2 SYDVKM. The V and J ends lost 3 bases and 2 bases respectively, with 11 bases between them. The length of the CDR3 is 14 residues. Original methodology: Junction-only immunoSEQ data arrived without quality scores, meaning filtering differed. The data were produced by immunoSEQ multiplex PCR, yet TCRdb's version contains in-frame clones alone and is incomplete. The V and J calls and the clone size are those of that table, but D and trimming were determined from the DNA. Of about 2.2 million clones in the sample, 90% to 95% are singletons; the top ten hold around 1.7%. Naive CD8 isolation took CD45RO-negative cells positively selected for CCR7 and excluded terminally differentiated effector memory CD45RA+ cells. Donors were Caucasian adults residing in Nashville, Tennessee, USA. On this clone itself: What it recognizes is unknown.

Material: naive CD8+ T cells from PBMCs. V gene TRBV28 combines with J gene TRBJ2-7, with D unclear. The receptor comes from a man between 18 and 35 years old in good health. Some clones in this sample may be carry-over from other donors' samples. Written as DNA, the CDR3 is TGTGCCAGCAGTTTTTTTTACCCCCCCTACGAGCAGTACTTC. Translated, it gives CASSFFYPPYEQYF.